This TCR beta chain was captured in a study of Graves' ophthalmopathy and Graves' hyperthyroidism. Study findings and constraints: The blood repertoire also included most expanded thyroid clonotypes above 0.001 frequency.

The TCR beta CDR3 regions underwent amplification from RNA transcripts. Investigators did first-round RT-PCR with HTBI primers, then second-round multiplex PCR. TCRdb passed the multiplex PCR reads through MiXCR, listing each CDR3 protein once. The table records roughly 1.1 million distinct CDR3 sequences, less than 45% of them present only once. The CDR3 runs 15 residues. V was shortened by 5 bases and J by 4 bases, with 17 bases between the two germline ends. Germline CDR1 reads SGHTA; CDR2 reads FQGNSA. A word on this clonotype: Its matching antigen is unknown.

Among the exclusions were patients with other autoimmune diseases, uncontrolled infections, pregnancy or lactation. The diagnosis combined clinical symptoms, thyroxine, TRAb, thyroid ultrasound and orbital computed tomography scans. The receptor was derived from an adult man with Graves' hyperthyroidism. The J gene is TRBJ1-2, the V gene TRBV7-2; D remains ambiguous. Sequencing used peripheral blood or thyroid tissue (not recorded which). CDR3 protein: CASSHASWGTYGYTF. DNA of the CDR3: TGTGCCAGCAGCCACGCCTCCTGGGGAACCTATGGCTACACCTTC.